The entry that follows covers one TCR beta chain sequence. What it recognizes is unknown. Researchers ran the PCR with 60 Vbeta and 13 Jbeta primers. Profiled with immunoSEQ multiplex PCR; TCRdb holds only in-frame clones, not every one. This sample has around 140,000 clones, with approximately 80% found just once. The sample originates from a study of cytomegalovirus exposure and HLA in healthy donors. Looking at the study overall: A prior study identified approximately 120 million unique TCR beta sequences from 190 million or so T cells. Whole-study results and caveats: Approximately 18,000 TCR beta sequences were associated with HLA alleles at 0.05 false discovery rate in a later analysis.

CDR1 and CDR2 (germline): SGHRS, YFSETQ. V lost 0 bases to trimming and J lost 4 bases, with 11 bases between them. The CDR3 is 14 amino acids. The sequence derives from a woman between 18 and 29 years old in good health and CMV-seropositive. J is TRBJ2-7 and V is TRBV5-1, with a possible D match to TRBD2 (5 bases). Material for sequencing was PBMCs. The CDR3 nucleotides read TGCGCCAGCAGCTTGGAAGGACTTTCGTACGAGCAGTACTTC. Translated, it gives CASSLEGLSYEQYF. The full variable domain, rest sourced from reference TRBV5-1 and TRBJ2-7, is KAGVTQTPRYLIKTRGQQVTLSCSPISGHRSVSWYQQTPGQGLQFLFEYFSETQRNKGNFPGRFSGRQFSNSRSEMNVSTLELGDSALYLCASSLEGLSYEQYFGPGTRLTVT.